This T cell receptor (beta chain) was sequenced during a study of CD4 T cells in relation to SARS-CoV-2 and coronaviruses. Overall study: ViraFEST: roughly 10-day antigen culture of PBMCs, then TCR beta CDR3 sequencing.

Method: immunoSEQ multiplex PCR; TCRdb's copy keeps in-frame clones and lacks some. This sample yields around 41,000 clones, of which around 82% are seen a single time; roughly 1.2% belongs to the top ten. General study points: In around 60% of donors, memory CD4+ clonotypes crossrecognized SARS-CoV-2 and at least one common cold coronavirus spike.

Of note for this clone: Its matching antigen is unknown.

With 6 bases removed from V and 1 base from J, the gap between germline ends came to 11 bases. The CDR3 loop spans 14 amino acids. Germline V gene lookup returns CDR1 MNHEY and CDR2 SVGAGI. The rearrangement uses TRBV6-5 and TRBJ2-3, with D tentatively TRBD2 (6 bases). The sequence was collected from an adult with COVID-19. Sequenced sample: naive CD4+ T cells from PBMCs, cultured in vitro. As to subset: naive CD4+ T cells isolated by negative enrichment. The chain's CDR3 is CASSFSGRTDTQYF. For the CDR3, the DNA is TGTGCCAGCAGCTTTAGCGGTCGCACAGATACGCAGTATTTT.